The 14 T cell receptor beta chains below come from one sample, sequenced in a study of blood T cell repertoires in COVID-19. Only in-frame clones appear in the TCRdb table, and some are missing; sequencing was by immunoSEQ multiplex PCR. The table includes some 140,000 clones, around 80% detected once. Sequenced: peripheral blood. Source of these receptors: an elderly man with acute or convalescent COVID-19.

The chain uses TRBV7-2 and TRBJ2-7; TRBD1 aligns across 8 bases. Trimming removed 1 base from V and 8 bases from J; junction bases left unmatched: 7. Germline-derived CDR1 and CDR2 are SGHTA and FQGNSA. The CDR3 is made up of 14 amino acids. The CDR3 region has the DNA TGTGCCAGCAGCTTAGTCGGACAGGGAGTCAAGCAGTACTTC. It codes for CASSLVGQGVKQYF. The complete variable domain, with remaining parts taken from reference TRBV7-2 and TRBJ2-7, reads GAGVSQSPSNKVTEKGKDVELRCDPISGHTALYWYRQSLGQGLEFLIYFQGNSAPDKSGLPSDRFSAERTGGSVSTLTIQRTQQEDSAVYLCASSLVGQGVKQYFGPGTRLTVT.

This chain joins TRBV5-6 and TRBJ1-2, with a tentative D call TRBD1 (5 bases). V was shortened by 2 bases and J by 5 bases, with 13 bases between the two germline ends. Germline V gene data show CDR1 as SGHDT and CDR2 as YYEEEE. This CDR3 comprises 14 residues. In DNA, the CDR3 is TGTGCCAGCAGCTTACTCGGGACTGGATATGGCTACACCTTC. This gives the protein CASSLLGTGYGYTF.

This chain joins TRBV18 and TRBJ2-5; D not resolved. Germline values: CDR1 KGHSH, CDR2 LQKENI. CDR3 size: 15 residues. V was pared by 0 bases and J by 5 bases, with 13 bases between. CDR3 loop: CASSPPGNSLETQYF. For the CDR3, the DNA is TGTGCCAGCTCACCACCTGGTAATAGCCTGGAGACCCAGTACTTC.

The genes are TRBV5-4 and TRBJ1-2; 8 bases align to TRBD1. Germline V gene sequence: CDR1 SGHNT, CDR2 YYREEE (reference sequence). This CDR3 is 17 amino acids long. The trim removed 4 bases at V and 0 bases at J, leaving 11 bases unmatched. As DNA, the CDR3 is TGTGCCAGCAGCCGAAACGACAGGGGCCCCACTAACTATGGCTACACCTTC. It codes for CASSRNDRGPTNYGYTF. Together with reference TRBV5-4 and TRBJ1-2, the CDR3 gives the full variable domain: ETGVTQSPTHLIKTRGQQVTLRCSSQSGHNTVSWYQQALGQGPQFIFQYYREEENGRGNFPPRFSGLQFPNYSSELNVNALELDDSALYLCASSRNDRGPTNYGYTFGSGTRLTVV.

This chain joins TRBV11-3 and TRBJ2-3; D is possibly TRBD1 (6 bases). V was shortened by 4 bases and J by 1 base, with 9 bases between the two germline ends. The CDR3 is made up of 14 amino acids. Germline assignment: CDR1 SGHNT and CDR2 YENEEA. CDR3 sequence: CASSSRTGTDTQYF. The CDR3 DNA reads as TGTGCCAGCAGCTCTCGGACAGGCACAGATACGCAGTATTTT.

The V and J genes are TRBV15 and TRBJ2-5; 9 bases are a match to TRBD2. CDR3 length: 14 amino acids. Trimming removed 8 bases from V and 4 bases from J; junction bases left unmatched: 8. The germline V gene encodes CDR1 LNHNV and CDR2 YYDKDF (reference sequence). The CDR3: CATSSSGVRETQYF. CDR3 nucleotides: TGTGCCACCTCCTCTAGCGGGGTTAGAGAGACCCAGTACTTC.

The chain employs TRBV4-2 and TRBJ2-1, with D perhaps matching TRBD2 (6 bases). V was pared by 3 bases and J by 12 bases, with 15 bases between. Germline V CDR1 and CDR2: LGHNA, YNFKEQ. The CDR3 contains 13 residues. The CDR3 DNA reads as TGTGCCAGCAGCCAGGGGGGACGGAGCGGGCAGTTCTTC. As protein: CASSQGGRSGQFF.

For this clone: Relative to the germline gene, one junction end is altered; a read error may explain this. The rearrangement joins TRBV10-1 to TRBJ1-1, with D unresolved. The CDR3 is made up of 13 amino acids. Germline CDR1 and CDR2: WNHNN and SYGVQD (reference sequence). The chain's CDR3 is CATSQSLNTEAFF. The CDR3 bases are TGCGCCACCAGTCAGTCCTTGAACACTGAAGCTTTCTTT.

The rearrangement uses TRBV7-8 and TRBJ2-7, with D unclear. Deletions cut 4 bases from V and 2 bases from J, with 12 bases between. This CDR3 comprises 14 residues. Germline CDR1 and CDR2: SGHVS and FQNEAQ. The CDR3 sequence is CASSSRGRTYEQYF. Written as DNA, the CDR3 is TGTGCCAGCAGCTCCCGAGGCAGAACCTACGAGCAGTACTTC.

This clone came up a few times. Its ends do not fully match the called genes, so a read error is possible. V usage is TRBV3-1 (or the pseudogene TRBV3-2) and J usage is TRBJ1-6; D perhaps matches TRBD1 (6 bases). CDR1 is LGHDT, CDR2 YNNKEL, per germline (reference sequence). CDR3 size: 15 residues. CDR3 sequence (DNA): TGTGCCAGCACCCAATTCGGACAGTTTAATTCACCCCTCCACTTT. This codes for CASTQFGQFNSPLHF.

This chain connects TRBV2 to TRBJ2-3; D perhaps matches TRBD1 (6 bases). V dropped 7 bases and J dropped 2 bases, with 13 bases sitting between them. Germline CDR1 is SNHLY and CDR2 is FYNNEI. The length of the CDR3 is 14 residues. CDR3 nucleotides: TGTGCCAGCAAGGGCACAGGGAACACAGATACGCAGTATTTT. It is translated as CASKGTGNTDTQYF.

The chain couples TRBV6-5 to TRBJ1-1; 9 bases line up with TRBD1. With V trimmed by 6 bases and J by 3 bases, 2 bases remained unmatched. This CDR3 has 13 residues. Germline V CDR1 and CDR2: MNHEY, SVGAGI. This CDR3 reads CASSRTGDTEAFF. In nucleotides, the CDR3 is TGTGCCAGCAGCCGGACAGGGGACACTGAAGCTTTCTTT.

V gene TRBV4-1 combines with J gene TRBJ1-4; possible D gene TRBD1, 6 bases. This CDR3 region has 14 residues. Germline CDR1 MGHRA, CDR2 YSYEKL. Trimming shortened V by 6 bases and J by 5 bases, and 13 bases separated the two germline ends. The CDR3 sequence: CASSRGGGNEKLFF. CDR3 coding DNA: TGCGCCAGCAGTCGGGGGGGCGGGAATGAAAAACTGTTTTTT.

J is TRBJ2-3 and V is TRBV9, with 8 bases matching TRBD1. Germline V gene lookup returns CDR1 SGDLS and CDR2 YYNGEE. This CDR3 is 13 amino acids long. The V gene end was trimmed by 7 bases and the J gene end by 4 bases; junction bases not matched to a gene: 5. The CDR3 DNA follows: TGTGCCAGCGGCAGGGGGCTAGCAGATACGCAGTATTTT. This gives the protein CASGRGLADTQYF.